Listed below are T cell receptor beta chains from one sample, sequenced in a study of blood T cell repertoires in COVID-19. Using immunoSEQ multiplex PCR, the repertoire was profiled, and TCRdb retains in-frame clones only, with some absent. The sample contains 100,000 to 150,000 clones, roughly 91% of which appear only once. Sequencing was performed on peripheral blood. These receptors all come from a man aged 50-60 years with active or convalescent COVID-19. CDR3s include the opening cysteine and the closing phenylalanine or tryptophan. Fields, in order: CDR3 DNA, CDR3 protein, clone size, D gene, V gene, J gene. A D gene is named only where the DNA matches it firmly. The size entry is marked missing in some rows and otherwise reads once, few, many or a size class.

CDR3 DNA: TGTGCCAGCAGCTCAGGGACAGGGCATCAGCCCCAGCATTTT
CDR3 protein: CASSSGTGHQPQHF
clone size: -
D gene: TRBD1
V gene: TRBV7-2
J gene: TRBJ1-5

CDR3 DNA: TGCGCCAGCAGCTTGGTGGGGGGGGAAAAACTGTTTTTT
CDR3 protein: CASSLVGGEKLFF
clone size: -
D gene: -
V gene: TRBV5-1
J gene: TRBJ1-4

CDR3 DNA: TGTGCCTGGAGTTTGGGGGGGGGCCTCTCCTACGAGCAGTACTTC
CDR3 protein: CAWSLGGGLSYEQYF
clone size: -
D gene: -
V gene: TRBV30
J gene: TRBJ2-7

CDR3 DNA: TGTGCCAGCAGTGGCCTGACCCCGTACGCTCAGGAATCACCCCTCCACTTT
CDR3 protein: CASSGLTPYAQESPLHF
clone size: once
D gene: -
V gene: TRBV2
J gene: TRBJ1-6

CDR3 DNA: TGTAGTTCGGTCACTGAAGCTTTCTTT
CDR3 protein: CSSVTEAFF
clone size: -
D gene: -
V gene: TRBV28
J gene: TRBJ1-1

CDR3 DNA: TGTGCCAGCAGCTCAGTAGCGGAAGAGACCCAGTACTTC
CDR3 protein: CASSSVAEETQYF
clone size: -
D gene: -
V gene: TRBV5-4
J gene: TRBJ2-5

CDR3 DNA: TGTGCCAGCAGCGCCCCGGGACTAGCGGGGGGGTCCAATGAGCAGTTCTTC
CDR3 protein: CASSAPGLAGGSNEQFF
clone size: -
D gene: TRBD2
V gene: TRBV7-2
J gene: TRBJ2-1

CDR3 DNA: TGTGCCAGCAGGGGGGACAGCCATTCACCCCTCCACTTT
CDR3 protein: CASRGDSHSPLHF
clone size: -
D gene: TRBD1
V gene: TRBV28
J gene: TRBJ1-6

CDR3 DNA: TGTGCCAGTACCGATTTGGGACAGACGAACACCGGGGAGCTGTTTTTT
CDR3 protein: CASTDLGQTNTGELFF
clone size: -
D gene: TRBD1
V gene: TRBV19
J gene: TRBJ2-2

CDR3 DNA: TGTGCCACCAGTGACCCTAGCGGGGACGACGCCTACAATGAGCAGTTCTTC
CDR3 protein: CATSDPSGDDAYNEQFF
clone size: -
D gene: TRBD2
V gene: TRBV24-1
J gene: TRBJ2-1

CDR3 DNA: TGTGCCAGCAGACCACAGCGGGGGGATTTCTCCTACGAGCAGTACTTC
CDR3 protein: CASRPQRGDFSYEQYF
clone size: -
D gene: TRBD2
V gene: TRBV5-4
J gene: TRBJ2-7

CDR3 DNA: TGTGCCAGCGACCGCGGCTACGAGCAGTACTTC
CDR3 protein: CASDRGYEQYF
clone size: -
D gene: -
V gene: TRBV5-6
J gene: TRBJ2-7

CDR3 DNA: TGCGCCAGCAGCCCGACTAAGGACAGGGCCTATGAAAAACTGTTTTTT
CDR3 protein: CASSPTKDRAYEKLFF
clone size: -
D gene: TRBD1
V gene: TRBV4-1
J gene: TRBJ1-4

CDR3 DNA: TGCAGCGTTGAAGATCAGGTCTCTAATGAAAAACTGTTTTTT
CDR3 protein: CSVEDQVSNEKLFF
clone size: -
D gene: -
V gene: TRBV29-1
J gene: TRBJ1-4

CDR3 DNA: TGTGCCAGCAGCGTCGATTGGGAGTCCGCCTACAATGAGCAGTTCTTC
CDR3 protein: CASSVDWESAYNEQFF
clone size: -
D gene: -
V gene: TRBV5-4
J gene: TRBJ2-1

CDR3 DNA: TGTGCCACCAGTGATTTAGGGACTAGCGGGTACAATGAGCAGTTCTTC
CDR3 protein: CATSDLGTSGYNEQFF
clone size: -
D gene: TRBD2
V gene: TRBV24-1
J gene: TRBJ2-1

CDR3 DNA: TGCGCCAGCAGTGAGGGGGCGCGGCAGCCCCAGCATTTT
CDR3 protein: CASSEGARQPQHF
clone size: -
D gene: -
V gene: TRBV10-2
J gene: TRBJ1-5

CDR3 DNA: TGTGCCAGCCGGGGGGCGTACGAGCAGTACTTC
CDR3 protein: CASRGAYEQYF
clone size: -
D gene: -
V gene: TRBV6-6
J gene: TRBJ2-7

CDR3 DNA: TGTGCCAGCAGCTTAGATGGACAGGCCGTTACCTACGAGCAGTACTTC
CDR3 protein: CASSLDGQAVTYEQYF
clone size: -
D gene: TRBD1
V gene: TRBV7-2
J gene: TRBJ2-7

CDR3 DNA: TGTGCCAGCTCACCACGTGCGGGGGAGCTTTATGGCTACACCTTC
CDR3 protein: CASSPRAGELYGYTF
clone size: -
D gene: -
V gene: TRBV18
J gene: TRBJ1-2

CDR3 DNA: TGTGCCAGCACACGCCCGGGTAGGGGCAGCACAGATACGCAGTATTTT
CDR3 protein: CASTRPGRGSTDTQYF
clone size: few
D gene: -
V gene: TRBV5-6
J gene: TRBJ2-3

CDR3 DNA: TGTGCCAGCAGTGTGGGCCCCTCTGGAAACACCATATATTTT
CDR3 protein: CASSVGPSGNTIYF
clone size: -
D gene: -
V gene: TRBV2
J gene: TRBJ1-3

CDR3 DNA: TGCAGCGCCCGAAAGGGGGGGGACAATCAGCCCCAGCATTTT
CDR3 protein: CSARKGGDNQPQHF
clone size: -
D gene: -
V gene: TRBV29-1
J gene: TRBJ1-5

CDR3 DNA: TGCGCCAGCAGCTGGTACGAAACGACTAGCGGGAGCTACGATACGCAGTATTTT
CDR3 protein: CASSWYETTSGSYDTQYF
clone size: -
D gene: TRBD2
V gene: TRBV10-2
J gene: TRBJ2-3

CDR3 DNA: TGTGCCTGGAGTGTTGGGGGAGGCGGGGGGTTGCAAGAGACCCAGTACTTC
CDR3 protein: CAWSVGGGGGLQETQYF
clone size: -
D gene: TRBD2
V gene: TRBV30
J gene: TRBJ2-5

CDR3 DNA: TGTGCCAGCAGTTACCCAGGGAATAGCAATCAGCCCCAGCATTTT
CDR3 protein: CASSYPGNSNQPQHF
clone size: -
D gene: -
V gene: TRBV6-2/TRBV6-3
J gene: TRBJ1-5

CDR3 DNA: TGTGCCAGCAAACTCGGGACTAGCTTAAATGAGCAGTTCTTC
CDR3 protein: CASKLGTSLNEQFF
clone size: -
D gene: TRBD2
V gene: TRBV6-5
J gene: TRBJ2-1

CDR3 DNA: TGTGCCAGCAGCTTGGGGGCTAGCGGTACCACAGATACGCAGTATTTT
CDR3 protein: CASSLGASGTTDTQYF
clone size: -
D gene: TRBD2
V gene: TRBV5-5
J gene: TRBJ2-3

CDR3 DNA: TGCGCCAGCAGCTTGGCAGGGGTTTGGGAGACCCAGTACTTC
CDR3 protein: CASSLAGVWETQYF
clone size: -
D gene: -
V gene: TRBV5-1
J gene: TRBJ2-5

CDR3 DNA: TGTGCCACCAGTGACTCGGACAGGTATAGCAATCAGCCCCAGCATTTT
CDR3 protein: CATSDSDRYSNQPQHF
clone size: -
D gene: TRBD1
V gene: TRBV24-1
J gene: TRBJ1-5

CDR3 DNA: TGCGCCAGCAGTGAGTCGGGGGGACAGGCCTACACAGATACGCAGTATTTT
CDR3 protein: CASSESGGQAYTDTQYF
clone size: -
D gene: TRBD1
V gene: TRBV10-1
J gene: TRBJ2-3

CDR3 DNA: TGCGCCAGCAGCCCCAGGGAAAGCAATGAAAAACTGTTTTTT
CDR3 protein: CASSPRESNEKLFF
clone size: -
D gene: -
V gene: TRBV5-1
J gene: TRBJ1-4

CDR3 DNA: TGTGCCAGCAGTTATAGGGCTAGCGGCGGCTACGAGCAGTACTTC
CDR3 protein: CASSYRASGGYEQYF
clone size: -
D gene: TRBD2
V gene: TRBV27
J gene: TRBJ2-7

CDR3 DNA: TGTGCCAGCAGTGGGCCGGGACAGTACGACTACACCTTC
CDR3 protein: CASSGPGQYDYTF
clone size: -
D gene: TRBD1
V gene: TRBV2
J gene: TRBJ1-2

CDR3 DNA: TGTGCCAGCAGTTTAGCCCCCGGGACTAGCATGTACGAGCAGTACTTC
CDR3 protein: CASSLAPGTSMYEQYF
clone size: -
D gene: TRBD2
V gene: TRBV27
J gene: TRBJ2-7

CDR3 DNA: TGCAGCGCATTCAATGTTGACATGGGTGAAAAACTGTTTTTT
CDR3 protein: CSAFNVDMGEKLFF
clone size: -
D gene: -
V gene: TRBV29-1
J gene: TRBJ1-4

CDR3 DNA: TGTGCCAGCCGGGTGACAGGGGCAAACTATGGCTACACCTTC
CDR3 protein: CASRVTGANYGYTF
clone size: -
D gene: TRBD1
V gene: TRBV27
J gene: TRBJ1-2

CDR3 DNA: TGTGCCAGCAGTTTATCTGGCGGGAGATTTTCCTACGAGCAGTACTTC
CDR3 protein: CASSLSGGRFSYEQYF
clone size: -
D gene: TRBD2
V gene: TRBV6-2/TRBV6-3
J gene: TRBJ2-7

CDR3 DNA: TGTGCCAGCAGTGAACCGGGACAGGCCCACGAGCAGTACTTC
CDR3 protein: CASSEPGQAHEQYF
clone size: -
D gene: TRBD1
V gene: TRBV6-1
J gene: TRBJ2-7

CDR3 DNA: TGTGCCAGCAGCTTCGTAACGACAGAAAAAGAGACCCAGTACTTC
CDR3 protein: CASSFVTTEKETQYF
clone size: -
D gene: -
V gene: TRBV11-2
J gene: TRBJ2-5

CDR3 DNA: TGTGCCAGCAGCCGGGAGGCTAGCGTCTACGCCTACGAGCAGTACTTC
CDR3 protein: CASSREASVYAYEQYF
clone size: -
D gene: TRBD2
V gene: TRBV5-5
J gene: TRBJ2-7

CDR3 DNA: TGCAGTGCAATACAGAACACTGAAGCTTTCTTT
CDR3 protein: CSAIQNTEAFF
clone size: -
D gene: -
V gene: TRBV20-1
J gene: TRBJ1-1

CDR3 DNA: TGTGCCAGCAGTACCCAAAAAAGGACAGTTCTCTACGAGCAGTACTTC
CDR3 protein: CASSTQKRTVLYEQYF
clone size: -
D gene: -
V gene: TRBV28
J gene: TRBJ2-7

CDR3 DNA: TGCGCCAGCAGTCCTGCGGCAGCCTACGAGCAGTACTTC
CDR3 protein: CASSPAAAYEQYF
clone size: -
D gene: -
V gene: TRBV4-1
J gene: TRBJ2-7